The 13 T cell receptor beta chains given below trace back to one sample, sequenced in a study of blood T cell repertoires in COVID-19. The protocol was immunoSEQ multiplex PCR, while the TCRdb copy is restricted to in-frame clones and leaves out a portion. Of some 290,000 clones listed, approximately 91% are singletons. Sequences were obtained from PBMCs or T cells enriched from blood (not recorded which). The receptors come from a woman aged 40 to 55 with acute COVID-19.

The chain employs TRBV6-5 and TRBJ1-5; D possibly corresponds to TRBD1 (6 bases). V shed 6 bases and J shed 4 bases, with 10 bases lying between them. The CDR3 runs to 13 residues. Germline CDR1 is MNHEY and CDR2 is SVGAGI. CDR3 in amino acids: CASSLTGNQPQHF. As DNA, the CDR3 is TGTGCCAGCAGCTTGACAGGAAATCAGCCCCAGCATTTT.

V gene TRBV7-6 combines with J gene TRBJ1-6; 7 positions match TRBD1. Germline V gene lookup returns CDR1 SGHVS and CDR2 FNYEAQ. V shed 5 bases and J 8 bases; nucleotides not matched to a gene: 3. The CDR3 length is 13 residues. The CDR3 coding sequence is TGTGCCAGCAGCCAACAGGGGCATTCACCCCTCCACTTT. Translating gives CASSQQGHSPLHF.

This clone showed up just once. V usage is TRBV2 and J usage is TRBJ2-2; TRBD1 might be the D (6 bases). The CDR3 has 14 amino acids. The germline gives CDR1 SNHLY, CDR2 FYNNEI. With 3 bases removed from V and 4 bases from J, the gap between germline ends came to 9 bases. The CDR3 loop is CASSESRGTGELFF. The CDR3 DNA sequence: TGTGCCAGCAGTGAGTCCAGGGGCACCGGGGAGCTGTTTTTT.

In DNA form, the CDR3 reads TGTGCCTGGAGTGCCGGACAGGGTTTGGAGACCCAGTACTTC. Amino acid sequence: CAWSAGQGLETQYF. The gene calls are TRBV30 and TRBJ2-5, with 8 nucleotides matching TRBD1. The CDR3 has 14 amino acids. V gave up 1 base and J gave up 5 bases; unmatched junction bases: 6. CDR1 is GTSNPN and CDR2 is SVGIG in the germline V gene (reference sequence).

The rearrangement uses TRBV5-6 and TRBJ1-4; no firm D call. V lost 3 bases and J 3 bases, leaving 9 bases between the germline ends. CDR3 length: 14 residues. Germline CDR1 and CDR2: SGHDT and YYEEEE. The CDR3 coding sequence is TGTGCCAGCAGCTCCTCAGGATCTAATGAAAAACTGTTTTTT. It is translated as CASSSSGSNEKLFF.

In DNA, the CDR3 is TGTGCCAGCAGCAGCACCCGCGGAGGTAAACACCAAGAGACCCAGTACTTC. Amino acids: CASSSTRGGKHQETQYF. V is TRBV7-2 and J is TRBJ2-5; a weak D match, TRBD2 (5 bases). The CDR3 sequence is 17 residues long. V was shortened by 5 bases and J by 0 bases, with 19 bases between the two germline ends. Germline assignment: CDR1 SGHTA and CDR2 FQGNSA.

Comments on this clone: Other DNA variants within this sample encode the same CDR3. The V and J genes are TRBV18 and TRBJ1-1; 10 nucleotides align to TRBD1. V shed 3 bases and J 4 bases; nucleotides not matched to a gene: 2. Germline V gene lookup returns CDR1 KGHSH and CDR2 LQKENI. The CDR3 covers 14 residues. The CDR3 here is CASSPRQGATEAFF. CDR3 coding DNA: TGTGCCAGCTCACCCCGACAGGGGGCCACTGAAGCTTTCTTT.

The chain carries TRBV2 and TRBJ2-5, with TRBD1 identical over 8 bases. V lost 5 bases and J lost 7; bases outside the gene matches: 9. Germline V gives CDR1 SNHLY, CDR2 FYNNEI. CDR3 length: 14 amino acids. CDR3 protein: CASSPGTGVRTQYF. CDR3 sequence (DNA): TGTGCCAGCAGTCCCGGGACAGGAGTAAGGACCCAGTACTTC.

The rearrangement joins TRBV7-9 to TRBJ2-5; 11 nucleotides line up with TRBD1. Per the germline V gene, CDR1 is SEHNR and CDR2 is FQNEAQ (reference sequence). The J segment lost 4 bases and the V segment lost 5 bases, leaving 6 bases of the junction unmatched. This CDR3 comprises 15 residues. This CDR3 reads CASSTRTGGVETQYF. For the CDR3, the DNA is TGTGCCAGCAGCACCCGGACAGGGGGCGTAGAGACCCAGTACTTC. Drawing the rest from reference TRBV7-9 and TRBJ2-5, the complete variable domain is DTGVSQNPRHKITKRGQNVTFRCDPISEHNRLYWYRQTLGQGPEFLTYFQNEAQLEKSRLLSDRFSAERPKGSFSTLEIQRTEQGDSAMYLCASSTRTGGVETQYFGPGTRLLVL.

V is TRBV28 and J is TRBJ1-2; a weak D match, TRBD1 (5 bases). With 3 bases removed from V and 4 bases from J, the gap between germline ends came to 12 bases. Germline CDR1 MDHEN, CDR2 SYDVKM. The CDR3 runs 14 residues. The CDR3 protein is CASSLAGPIYGYTF. CDR3 bases: TGTGCCAGCAGTTTGGCGGGACCGATCTATGGCTACACCTTC.

The rearrangement uses TRBV27 and TRBJ2-1, with a weak D call TRBD1 (6 bases). CDR1 and CDR2 from the germline V gene are MNHEY and SMNVEV (reference sequence). CDR3 length: 13 amino acids. V dropped 2 bases and J dropped 6 bases, with 8 bases sitting between them. CDR3 DNA: TGTGCCAGCAGTTTACGCAGGGGCAATGAGCAGTTCTTC. Amino acids: CASSLRRGNEQFF.

The chain employs TRBV9 and TRBJ2-7; 15 bases are shared with TRBD2. Gene TRBJ2-1 matches the end of the DNA better, so the J call may be wrong. This CDR3 is built from 16 residues. Germline V lookup: CDR1 SGDLS, CDR2 YYNGEE. This CDR3 reads CASSERGLAGGGEQFF. The CDR3 DNA follows: TGTGCCAGCAGCGAAAGGGGACTAGCGGGAGGAGGTGAGCAGTTCTTC.

V gene TRBV2 combines with J gene TRBJ1-1; 8 nucleotides match TRBD1. The germline V gene has CDR1 SNHLY and CDR2 FYNNEI. Unmatched junction bases numbered 2, after V lost 4 bases and J lost 1 base. This CDR3 contains 14 residues. Here the CDR3 DNA reads TGTGCCAGCAGTGGACAGGGGACGAACACTGAAGCTTTCTTT. As protein: CASSGQGTNTEAFF.